The clone carrying this T cell receptor (beta chain) was counted ten times or more. The read is 3 residues too short to cover the CDR3 end, so that end is filled in from the germline J gene. V lost 0 bases and J lost 1; bases outside the gene matches: 11. Germline CDR1 SGHRS, CDR2 YFSETQ. The CDR3 length is 19 residues. The data were taken from a study of T cell clonality in common variable immunodeficiency. Profiling relied on immunoSEQ multiplex PCR, and the TCRdb table lists in-frame clones only, not all of them. Listed for the sample are about 40,000 clones, none seen a single time. The source material was peripheral blood mononuclear cells. The clonotype comes from a person aged 18 to 69 in good health. The rearrangement uses TRBV5-1 and TRBJ2-1; 9 positions agree with TRBD2. The sequenced part of the CDR3 DNA is TGCGCCAGCAGCTTGGTGGGCCCACAGCGGGAGGCTTCCTACAATGAG. This encodes CASSLVGPQREASYNE. Given in full, the CDR3 is CASSLVGPQREASYNEQFF.